What follows describes a single T cell receptor (beta chain). Its cognate antigen is unknown. Germline CDR1 reads SGHRS; CDR2 reads YFSETQ. J gave up 3 bases and V 6 bases, and 6 bases lay outside the gene matches. The CDR3 has 14 amino acids. Disease duration under 2 months; hyperthyroidism patients were aged 18 to 65. Criteria for exclusion of patients were uncontrolled infection, other autoimmune disease, pregnancy or lactation. RNA transcripts provided the source from which TCR beta CDR3 regions were amplified. The HTBI primer set served for first-round RT-PCR of the TCR CDR3. TCRdb re-analysed the multiplex PCR reads in MiXCR, keeping a single row per CDR3 protein. Seen here are hundreds of thousands of distinct CDR3 sequences, around 42% observed once, and the top ten hold 6.5% to 9%. The source of the sample is a study of T cells in Graves' hyperthyroidism and ophthalmopathy. Points from the study as a whole: The majority of expanded thyroid clonotypes above 0.001 also appeared in blood.

The clonotype comes from a woman aged 18-30 years with Graves' hyperthyroidism. Specimen: peripheral blood or thyroid tissue (not recorded which). The chain uses TRBV5-1 and TRBJ2-7; 10 bases fit TRBD2. Written as DNA, the CDR3 is TGCGCCAGCACTTGGGCTAGCGGGAGCTACGAGCAGTACTTC. It codes for CASTWASGSYEQYF.